A selection of T cell receptor beta chains follows, all from one sample in a study of cytomegalovirus exposure and HLA in healthy donors. Produced via immunoSEQ multiplex PCR; TCRdb's table is partial and in-frame only. The sample lists some 120,000 clones; about three quarters were seen once. Sequencing was done on a sample of PBMCs. The source is a woman aged 55-75 years in good health and CMV-seropositive. Each CDR3 is given with its conserved first and last residue. Fields, in order: CDR3 DNA, CDR3 protein, CDR3 length, V gene, J gene, clone size, D gene. A D gene is named only where the DNA matches it firmly. Clone sizes are given selectively: once, few, many, or a class where the clone is expanded.

TGTGCCAGCTCACAGGCTACTAGCGCCTACACAGATACGCAGTATTTT,CASSQATSAYTDTQYF,16,TRBV18,TRBJ2-3,-,TRBD2
TGTGCCAGCAGCCCCCTAGGGGCCAATGAGCAGTTCTTC,CASSPLGANEQFF,13,TRBV7-2,TRBJ2-1,-,-
TGTGCCAGCAGCCCCGTCGGGGGGTGGGGTGAAAAACTGTTTTTT,CASSPVGGWGEKLFF,15,TRBV27,TRBJ1-4,-,-
TGTGCCTGGAGCCCACAGCACACTGAAGCTTTCTTT,CAWSPQHTEAFF,12,TRBV30,TRBJ1-1,few,-
TGCGCCAGCAGCCAACAGACCATGAACACTGAAGCTTTCTTT,CASSQQTMNTEAFF,14,TRBV5-1,TRBJ1-1,-,-
TGTGCTAGTGGTTTAGGAGGGGGCGCGACTGAAGCTTTCTTT,CASGLGGGATEAFF,14,TRBV12-5,TRBJ1-1,-,TRBD1
TGTGCCAGCAGTGTCCTTGCCCCTCCAGGGTATAGCAATCAGCCCCAGCATTTT,CASSVLAPPGYSNQPQHF,18,TRBV25-1,TRBJ1-5,few,-
TGCGCCAGCTGGGGGACAGAGAACACTGAAGCTTTCTTT,CASWGTENTEAFF,13,TRBV5-1,TRBJ1-1,once,TRBD1
TGCGCCAGCAGCCGAGGACTAGTGCGCGACGAGCAGTACTTC,CASSRGLVRDEQYF,14,TRBV23-1,TRBJ2-7,-,TRBD2
TGTGCCAGCAAGACAGGCTACGAGCAGTACTTC,CASKTGYEQYF,11,TRBV2,TRBJ2-7,-,-
TGTGCCAGCAGCGTAAGGGAGTCCACAGATACGCAGTATTTT,CASSVRESTDTQYF,14,TRBV27,TRBJ2-3,-,-
TGTGCCAGCAGCTTTGGAGGACTGGGAATCAATCAGCCCCAGCATTTT,CASSFGGLGINQPQHF,16,TRBV5-5,TRBJ1-5,-,-
TGTGCCAGTAGTGGACTTGGCCAAGAGACCCAGTACTTC,CASSGLGQETQYF,13,TRBV19,TRBJ2-5,-,-
TGTGCCTCGAGACGGGGGTTAGCGGGAGGCCCCTACGAGCAGTACTTC,CASRRGLAGGPYEQYF,16,TRBV19,TRBJ2-7,-,TRBD2
TGTGCCTGGAATAAACAGGGGAATTCACCCCTCCACTTT,CAWNKQGNSPLHF,13,TRBV30,TRBJ1-6,-,TRBD1
TGCGCCAGCACTGAGCCTAGCACAGATACGCAGTATTTT,CASTEPSTDTQYF,13,TRBV5-1,TRBJ2-3,-,-